Below, 24 T cell receptor beta chains from the same sample are listed, as sequenced in a study of cytomegalovirus exposure and HLA in healthy donors. Researchers ran the PCR with 60 Vbeta and 13 Jbeta primers. The table came from immunoSEQ multiplex PCR; TCRdb's copy has only in-frame clones and leaves some out. Its table records 96,000 or so clones. Sequenced material: PBMCs. The receptor source for this set is a girl aged 10 to 17 in good health and CMV-seropositive.

The chain carries TRBV9 and TRBJ1-2; D is unresolved. The germline V and J ends were trimmed by 3 bases and 4 bases, with 16 bases remaining between them. The CDR3 length is 15 residues. In germline, CDR1 is SGDLS, CDR2 YYNGEE. Here the CDR3 reads CASSGPRGGSYGYTF. CDR3 sequence (DNA): TGTGCCAGCAGCGGGCCCCGGGGAGGGTCCTATGGCTACACCTTC.

The V gene is TRBV18, the J gene TRBJ2-5; 15 bases are shared with TRBD2. CDR1 and CDR2 (germline): KGHSH, LQKENI. Losses at the gene ends were 4 bases for V and 2 bases for J; bases not matched to a gene: 5. The CDR3 length is 17 residues. CDR3 amino acids: CASSRTSGGEVQETQYF. The CDR3 DNA reads TGTGCCAGCTCACGGACTAGCGGGGGGGAAGTTCAAGAGACCCAGTACTTC.

V is TRBV6-6 and J is TRBJ2-3; D remains ambiguous. The CDR3 is made up of 15 amino acids. The germline V gene has CDR1 MNHNY and CDR2 SVGAGI (reference sequence). V lost 6 bases and J lost 1, with 14 bases in between. The CDR3 DNA follows: TGTGCCAGCAGCCCCACGCTAGGCCGCACAGATACGCAGTATTTT. Translated: CASSPTLGRTDTQYF.

The chain carries TRBV14 and TRBJ2-3; TRBD2 matches at 8 bases. Germline CDR1 reads SGHDN; CDR2 reads FVKESK. V lost 0 bases to trimming and J lost 12 bases; unmatched junction nucleotides: 11. The CDR3 is 15 residues long. The CDR3 loop is CASSQDIGRLAFQYF. Written as DNA, the CDR3 is TGTGCCAGCAGCCAAGATATTGGGAGACTAGCGTTTCAGTATTTT.

J is TRBJ2-5 and V is TRBV25-1, with 7 bases that match TRBD2. The J call may be incorrect, as the DNA end agrees better with TRBJ2-7. The CDR3 runs 17 residues. CDR1 is MGHDK, CDR2 SYGVNS, per germline. In DNA, the CDR3 is TGTGCCAGCAGTCCCCAGGCAGGGAGGGATACCTCCTACGAGCAGTACTTC. It translates to CASSPQAGRDTSYEQYF.

This sequence joins TRBV7-9 and TRBJ1-2; D possibly corresponds to TRBD1 (6 bases). The V end lost 5 bases, the J end lost 5 bases, and 12 bases lay between the germline ends. CDR3 size: 13 residues. Germline V gene data show CDR1 as SEHNR and CDR2 as FQNEAQ (reference sequence). DNA of the CDR3: TGTGCCAGCAGCCCGGGACACCAATATGGCTACACCTTC. Translating it yields CASSPGHQYGYTF.

The chain employs TRBV2 and TRBJ1-4; D not resolved. CDR1 is SNHLY and CDR2 is FYNNEI in the germline V gene. The CDR3 totals 14 residues. Trimming removed 0 bases from V and 10 bases from J, with 12 bases in between. The CDR3 DNA is TGTGCCAGCAGTGAAGCGGCAGGAGGAGGAAAACTGTTTTTT. Translating it yields CASSEAAGGGKLFF. The entire variable domain, with the rest obtained from reference TRBV2 and TRBJ1-4, is as follows: EPEVTQTPSHQVTQMGQEVILRCVPISNHLYFYWYRQILGQKVEFLVSFYNNEISEKSEIFDDQFSVERPDGSNFTLKIRSTKLEDSAMYFCASSEAAGGGKLFFGSGTQLSVL.

The chain combines TRBV19 with TRBJ1-2; D unresolved. CDR3 size: 15 residues. CDR1 LNHDA and CDR2 SQIVND come from the germline V gene (reference sequence). V was pared by 4 bases and J by 0 bases, with 12 bases between. Here the CDR3 reads CASSTGSSANYGYTF. As DNA, the CDR3 is TGTGCCAGTAGTACCGGTAGCAGTGCTAACTATGGCTACACCTTC.

The chain joins TRBV7-6 to TRBJ2-5; D is ambiguous. The germline V and J ends were trimmed by 6 bases and 2 bases, with 19 bases remaining between them. The CDR3 spans 16 residues. The germline V gene has CDR1 SGHVS and CDR2 FNYEAQ. In DNA, the CDR3 is TGTGCCAGCAGTTTCGAGTCCTTCCCTCAACAAGAGACCCAGTACTTC. This gives the protein CASSFESFPQQETQYF.

The chain joins TRBV11-3 to TRBJ1-3; D not resolved. In germline, CDR1 is SGHNT, CDR2 YENEEA. CDR3 length: 15 residues. With 2 bases removed from V and 2 bases from J, the gap between germline ends came to 10 bases. The CDR3 DNA sequence: TGTGCCAGCAGCTTAAGACAAAAGGCTGGAAACACCATATATTTT. Translated: CASSLRQKAGNTIYF.

The rearrangement uses TRBV5-6 and TRBJ1-4; a weak D match, TRBD1 (5 bases). Trimming cost V 0 bases and J 6 bases, with 18 bases left between them. The CDR3 is 17 amino acids. Germline V gene data show CDR1 as SGHDT and CDR2 as YYEEEE. The CDR3 DNA sequence: TGTGCCAGCAGCTTGGCCTTGCCCAGGGTGGGGTATGAAAAACTGTTTTTT. It codes for CASSLALPRVGYEKLFF.

The gene calls are TRBV7-6 and TRBJ2-7; 14 nucleotides line up with TRBD2. CDR1 is SGHVS and CDR2 is FNYEAQ in the germline V gene. V dropped 5 bases and J dropped 2; count of bases not matched to a gene: 2. The CDR3 covers 15 residues. Here the CDR3 reads CASSEGLAGAYEQYF. DNA of the CDR3: TGTGCCAGCAGCGAGGGACTAGCGGGGGCCTACGAGCAGTACTTC.

This rearrangement joins TRBV29-1 to TRBJ1-2; TRBD1 agrees at 7 bases. Germline values: CDR1 SQVTM, CDR2 ANQGSEA. The CDR3 has 14 amino acids. V was clipped by 5 bases and J by 4 bases; unmatched bases: 10. The CDR3, as DNA: TGCAGCGTTCTCGACAGGGCCAATGTCTATGGCTACACCTTC. This codes for CSVLDRANVYGYTF.

The genes are TRBV19 and TRBJ1-2; 7 nucleotides align to TRBD1. The CDR3 has 16 amino acids. Per germline, CDR1 LNHDA and CDR2 SQIVND (reference sequence). Trimming removed 1 base from V and 2 bases from J; junction bases left unmatched: 7. The CDR3 DNA reads as TGTGCCAGTAGTATAGCCCCGGACAGGACCAACTATGGCTACACCTTC. It is translated as CASSIAPDRTNYGYTF.

The chain combines TRBV4-1 with TRBJ1-1; D ambiguous. V gave up 1 base and J gave up 8 bases, with 8 bases separating them. Germline assignment: CDR1 MGHRA and CDR2 YSYEKL. The CDR3 has 12 residues. CDR3 residues: CASSQAGGEAFF. In nucleotides, the CDR3 is TGCGCCAGCAGCCAAGCCGGCGGGGAAGCTTTCTTT.

The chain employs TRBV29-1 and TRBJ1-2; D uncertain. Germline V lookup: CDR1 SQVTM, CDR2 ANQGSEA. The V gene lost 5 bases and the J gene lost 6 bases, with 10 bases spanning the gap. This CDR3 is 11 amino acids long. This CDR3 reads CSVLWAHGYTF. As DNA, the CDR3 is TGCAGCGTTCTGTGGGCTCATGGCTACACCTTC.

The V and J genes are TRBV5-6 and TRBJ2-3; 10 nucleotides match TRBD2. CDR3 length: 16 residues. The V gene's germline CDR1 is SGHDT and CDR2 YYEEEE. The trim removed 0 bases at V and 5 bases at J, leaving 6 bases unmatched. The DNA for the CDR3 is TGTGCCAGCAGCTTGGGAGCGGGGGGGATGGGAGATACGCAGTATTTT. Encoded protein: CASSLGAGGMGDTQYF.

This chain uses TRBV7-2 with TRBJ1-2, with 7 positions matching TRBD1. J lost 5 bases, V lost 9 bases, and 12 bases had no gene match. Per the germline V gene, CDR1 is SGHTA and CDR2 is FQGNSA. The CDR3 has 14 residues. The CDR3, as DNA: TGTGCCAGTTCCGCACAGGGGAGTTTTTATGGCTACACCTTC. The encoded protein is CASSAQGSFYGYTF.

The rearrangement joins TRBV27 to TRBJ2-3; TRBD1 matches at 12 bases. The CDR3 spans 14 residues. Per germline, CDR1 MNHEY and CDR2 SMNVEV (reference sequence). V trimming: 5 bases; J trimming: 10 bases; junction bases outside the gene matches: 7. CDR3 loop: CASSPGQGADPQYF. The DNA of the CDR3 is TGTGCCAGCAGTCCGGGACAGGGGGCCGACCCGCAGTATTTT.

The chain recombines TRBV5-6 with TRBJ1-5; no clear D gene. V was shortened by 4 bases and J by 6 bases, with 17 bases between the two germline ends. Germline lookup yields CDR1 SGHDT and CDR2 YYEEEE. This CDR3 spans 15 amino acids. CDR3 loop: CASSRRRVGSQPQHF. The CDR3 region has the DNA TGTGCCAGCAGCCGGAGGAGGGTGGGGAGTCAGCCCCAGCATTTT. The entire variable domain, with the rest obtained from reference TRBV5-6 and TRBJ1-5, is as follows: DAGVTQSPTHLIKTRGQQVTLRCSPKSGHDTVSWYQQALGQGPQFIFQYYEEEERQRGNFPDRFSGHQFPNYSSELNVNALLLGDSALYLCASSRRRVGSQPQHFGDGTRLSIL.

The V call is TRBV6-5, the J call TRBJ1-2; D gene uncertain. The CDR3 consists of 13 residues. The V gene's germline CDR1 is MNHEY and CDR2 SVGAGI. Trimming took 6 bases from V and 1 from J, leaving 9 bases between them. CDR3 nucleotide sequence: TGTGCCAGCAGAGGCGGGCTTAACTATGGCTACACCTTC. Translation gives CASRGGLNYGYTF.

CDR3 sequence (DNA): TGTGCCAGCAGTCCCACTAGCGGGGCGGGGGAGACCCAGTACTTC. Amino acids: CASSPTSGAGETQYF. The chain combines TRBV7-2 with TRBJ2-5; 10 positions agree with TRBD2. Germline assignment: CDR1 SGHTA and CDR2 FQGNSA. V lost 6 bases, J lost 5 bases, and 9 bases stayed unmatched. The CDR3 runs to 15 residues.

The chain links TRBV28 to TRBJ2-1, with 9 nucleotides matching TRBD2. V lost 8 bases and J lost 2; bases outside the gene matches: 4. In germline, CDR1 is MDHEN, CDR2 SYDVKM. This CDR3 has 14 residues. The CDR3 spells CASFSGGPYNEQFF. The CDR3 bases are TGTGCCAGCTTTAGCGGGGGACCCTACAATGAGCAGTTCTTC.

This chain links TRBV14 with TRBJ2-3; 8 nucleotides align to TRBD2. This CDR3 region has 16 residues. V lost 1 base to trimming and J lost 5 bases; unmatched junction nucleotides: 8. Germline V gene sequence: CDR1 SGHDN, CDR2 FVKESK. Here the CDR3 DNA reads TGTGCCAGCAGCCAAGGAAAGCGGGGGTCGGGAGATACGCAGTATTTT. It specifies CASSQGKRGSGDTQYF.